A single T cell receptor (beta chain) is shown here with its context. Its antigen is undetermined. The CDR3 length is 15 residues. Germline assignment: CDR1 MNHNY and CDR2 SVGAGI (reference sequence). Trimming left V 6 bases short and J 2 bases short, with 15 bases between. The data are from a study of siplizumab effects on memory and regulatory T cells. Study observations and caveats: With siplizumab, mappable alloreactive CD4+ clones averaged around 70% Treg-derived, versus about 29% in controls. Major contributors to the alloresponse seemed to be naive T cells, which also appeared more diverse than memory cells. Some alloreactive sequences were traceable to unstimulated CD4+ memory cells, and siplizumab significantly reduced them.

Each sample had 80,000 to 100,000 TCR templates assayed. Repertoires were generated with immunoSEQ multiplex PCR, while TCRdb's copy carries only in-frame clones and drops some. This repertoire shows 100,000 to 120,000 clones, roughly 92% found once; its top ten account for 1.3%. The chain employs TRBV6-6 and TRBJ2-3; D gene unclear. The clonotype was recovered from a human donor in good health. Sequenced material: CD4+ T cells sorted from blood. CDR3 loop: CASSRTVSFTDTQYF. CDR3 sequence (DNA): TGTGCCAGCAGCCGCACAGTCTCATTCACAGATACGCAGTATTTT.